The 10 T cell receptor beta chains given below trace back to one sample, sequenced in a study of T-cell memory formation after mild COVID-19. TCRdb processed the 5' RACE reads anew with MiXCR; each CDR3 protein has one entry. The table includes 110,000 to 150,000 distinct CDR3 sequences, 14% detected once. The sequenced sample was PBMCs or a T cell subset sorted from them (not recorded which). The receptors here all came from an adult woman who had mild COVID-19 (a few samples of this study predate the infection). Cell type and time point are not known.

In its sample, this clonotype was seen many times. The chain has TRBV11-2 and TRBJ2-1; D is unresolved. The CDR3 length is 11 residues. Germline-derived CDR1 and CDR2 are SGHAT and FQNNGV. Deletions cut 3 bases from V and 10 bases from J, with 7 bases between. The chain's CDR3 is CASSLGREQFF. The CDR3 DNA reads TGTGCCAGCAGCTTGGGTAGGGAGCAGTTCTTC.

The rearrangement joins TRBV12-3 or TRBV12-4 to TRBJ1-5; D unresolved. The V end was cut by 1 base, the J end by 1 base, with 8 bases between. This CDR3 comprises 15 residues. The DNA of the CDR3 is TGTGCCAGCAGTTTAGGAGGGTGGAGCAATCAGCCCCAGCATTTT. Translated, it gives CASSLGGWSNQPQHF.

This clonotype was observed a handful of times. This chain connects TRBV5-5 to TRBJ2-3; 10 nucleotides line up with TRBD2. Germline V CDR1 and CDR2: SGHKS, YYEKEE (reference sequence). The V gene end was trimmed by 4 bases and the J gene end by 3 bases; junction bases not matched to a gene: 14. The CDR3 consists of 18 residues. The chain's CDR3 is CASSPIGVLAGWTDTQYF. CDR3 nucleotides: TGTGCCAGCAGCCCGATTGGGGTACTAGCGGGGTGGACAGATACGCAGTATTTT.

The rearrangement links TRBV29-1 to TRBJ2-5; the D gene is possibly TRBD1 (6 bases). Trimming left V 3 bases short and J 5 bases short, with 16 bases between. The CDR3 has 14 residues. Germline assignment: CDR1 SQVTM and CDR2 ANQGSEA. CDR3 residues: CSVEGTILGETQYF. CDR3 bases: TGCAGCGTTGAGGGGACAATCTTAGGGGAGACCCAGTACTTC.

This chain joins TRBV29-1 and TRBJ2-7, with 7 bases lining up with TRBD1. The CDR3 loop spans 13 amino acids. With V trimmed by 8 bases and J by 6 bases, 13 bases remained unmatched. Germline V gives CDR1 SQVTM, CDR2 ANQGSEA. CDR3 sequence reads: CSFWGPDRVEQYF. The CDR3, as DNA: TGCAGCTTCTGGGGCCCTGACAGGGTCGAGCAGTACTTC.

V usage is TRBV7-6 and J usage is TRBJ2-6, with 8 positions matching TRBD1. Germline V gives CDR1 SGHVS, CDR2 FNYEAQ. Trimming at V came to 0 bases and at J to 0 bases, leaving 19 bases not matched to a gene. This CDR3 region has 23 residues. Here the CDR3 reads CASSLALRGQGARESSGANVLTF. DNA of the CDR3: TGTGCCAGCAGCTTAGCGCTAAGGGGGCAGGGGGCTAGGGAGAGCTCTGGGGCCAACGTCCTGACTTTC.

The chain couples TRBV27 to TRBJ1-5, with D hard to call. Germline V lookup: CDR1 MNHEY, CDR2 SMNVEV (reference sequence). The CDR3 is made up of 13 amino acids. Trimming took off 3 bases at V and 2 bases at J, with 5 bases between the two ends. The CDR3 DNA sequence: TGTGCCAGCAGTTTTCAGGGCAATCAGCCCCAGCATTTT. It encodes CASSFQGNQPQHF.

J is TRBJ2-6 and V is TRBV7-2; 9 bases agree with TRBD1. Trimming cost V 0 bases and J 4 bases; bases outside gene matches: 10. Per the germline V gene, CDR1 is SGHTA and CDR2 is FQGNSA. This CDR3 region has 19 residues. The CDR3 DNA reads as TGTGCCAGCAGCTTAGCAAGGACAGGGGTACTGGGCGGGGCCAACGTCCTGACTTTC. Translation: CASSLARTGVLGGANVLTF.

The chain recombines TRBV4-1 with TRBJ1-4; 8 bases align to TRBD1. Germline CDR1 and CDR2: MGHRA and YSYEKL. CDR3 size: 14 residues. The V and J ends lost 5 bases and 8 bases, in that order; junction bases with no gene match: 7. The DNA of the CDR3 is TGCGCCAGCAGCGCCGGACAGGGCCTCGAAAAACTGTTTTTT. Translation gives CASSAGQGLEKLFF.

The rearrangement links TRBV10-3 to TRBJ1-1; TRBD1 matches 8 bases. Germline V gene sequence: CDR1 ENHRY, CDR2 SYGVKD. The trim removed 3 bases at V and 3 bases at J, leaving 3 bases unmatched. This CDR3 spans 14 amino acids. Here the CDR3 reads CAISDSDRDTEAFF. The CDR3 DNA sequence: TGTGCCATCAGTGACTCGGACAGGGACACTGAAGCTTTCTTT.